This TCR beta chain was sequenced in a study of T cell changes during pregnancy in multiple sclerosis. Germline V gene data show CDR1 as GTSNPN and CDR2 as SVGIG (reference sequence). The CDR3 spans 13 residues. With 5 bases removed from V and 4 bases from J, the gap between germline ends came to 12 bases. Using immunoSEQ multiplex PCR, the repertoire was profiled, and TCRdb retains in-frame clones only, with some absent. In the table there are some 41,000 clones, roughly nine tenths of which are singletons. This clonotype was sampled from a female donor with multiple sclerosis, enrolled in a pregnancy study. The sequencing here drew on CD4+ T cells from peripheral blood mononuclear cells, taken in the first trimester of pregnancy. This chain links TRBV30 with TRBJ1-3, with D maybe TRBD1 (6 bases). For the CDR3, the DNA is TGTGCCTGGCAGACAGGTCTGGGAAACACCATATATTTT. This translates into CAWQTGLGNTIYF.